The next 7 T cell receptor beta chains were all read from a single sample in a study of CD8+CD57+ T cells in acquired aplastic anemia. It was genomic DNA that served as the template for profiling TCR beta VDJ and CDR3. TCRdb re-called the reads with MiXCR, one entry per CDR3 protein. This table holds roughly 130,000 distinct CDR3 sequences, roughly 50% found once. Input material: sorted CD4+, CD8+, or CD8+CD57+ T cells (not recorded which) from PBMCs. All receptors come from a human donor in good health, serving as a control.

The CDR3 here is CAWSADRVPTNEKLFF. The CDR3 DNA follows: TGTGCCTGGAGTGCCGACAGGGTTCCAACTAATGAAAAACTGTTTTTT. The chain combines TRBV30 with TRBJ1-4; 7 bases fit TRBD1. Germline V lookup: CDR1 GTSNPN, CDR2 SVGIG (reference sequence). Trimming cost V 1 base and J 0 bases; bases outside gene matches: 5. There are 16 residues in the CDR3.

This CDR3 is CASRGGAYNSPLHF. In DNA, the CDR3 is TGTGCCAGTAGGGGGGGCGCCTATAATTCACCCCTCCACTTT. J is TRBJ1-6 and V is TRBV19; possibly TRBD1 for D (6 bases). CDR1 is LNHDA and CDR2 is SQIVND in the germline V gene (reference sequence). Trimming removed 6 bases from V and 2 bases from J, with 8 bases in between. The CDR3 contains 14 residues.

This sequence joins TRBV29-1 and TRBJ2-1; D may be TRBD1 or TRBD2 (5 bases each). Germline V gene data show CDR1 as SQVTM and CDR2 as ANQGSEA. The CDR3 covers 15 residues. The V gene lost 4 bases and the J gene lost 0 bases, with 13 bases spanning the gap. The CDR3 here is CSVVRDPSSYNEQFF. CDR3 coding DNA: TGCAGCGTTGTGAGGGACCCGAGCTCCTACAATGAGCAGTTCTTC.

This clonotype appeared a single time. This may stem from a read error, because a much larger clone lies one nucleotide away. The CDR3 DNA reads TGTGCCAGCAGCGTAGACAGGCGAATTGGAAAACTGTTTTTT. Translating it yields CASSVDRRIGKLFF. V usage is TRBV5-6 and J usage is TRBJ1-4; D possibly corresponds to TRBD1 (6 bases). This CDR3 is built from 14 residues. CDR1 is SGHDT, CDR2 YYEEEE, per germline. V dropped 4 bases and J dropped 10 bases, with 17 bases sitting between them.

V and J are TRBV3-1 and TRBJ2-3; TRBD2 aligns across 12 bases. Unmatched junction bases numbered 5, after V lost 3 bases and J lost 1 base. The CDR3 runs to 17 residues. Germline loops: CDR1 LGHDT, CDR2 YNNKEL (reference sequence). CDR3 region: CASSQKRTSGGTDTQYF. As DNA, the CDR3 is TGTGCCAGCAGCCAGAAACGGACTAGCGGGGGCACAGATACGCAGTATTTT.

This chain's CDR3 is CASSLTENQPQHF. The CDR3 DNA follows: TGTGCCAGCAGCTTGACTGAAAATCAGCCCCAGCATTTT. This chain joins TRBV7-2 and TRBJ1-5; D ambiguous. The CDR3 loop spans 13 amino acids. The germline V gene encodes CDR1 SGHTA and CDR2 FQGNSA. V lost 3 bases and J 4 bases, leaving 7 bases between the germline ends.

This clonotype was counted ten times or more. The V call is TRBV14, the J call TRBJ2-7, with 8 bases aligning to TRBD1. V shed 5 bases and J 6 bases; nucleotides not matched to a gene: 12. Germline loops: CDR1 SGHDN, CDR2 FVKESK. The CDR3 runs to 15 residues. CDR3 coding DNA: TGTGCCAGCAGCTACGGCAGGGGGCAAACCCGCGAGCAGTACTTC. Residues: CASSYGRGQTREQYF.